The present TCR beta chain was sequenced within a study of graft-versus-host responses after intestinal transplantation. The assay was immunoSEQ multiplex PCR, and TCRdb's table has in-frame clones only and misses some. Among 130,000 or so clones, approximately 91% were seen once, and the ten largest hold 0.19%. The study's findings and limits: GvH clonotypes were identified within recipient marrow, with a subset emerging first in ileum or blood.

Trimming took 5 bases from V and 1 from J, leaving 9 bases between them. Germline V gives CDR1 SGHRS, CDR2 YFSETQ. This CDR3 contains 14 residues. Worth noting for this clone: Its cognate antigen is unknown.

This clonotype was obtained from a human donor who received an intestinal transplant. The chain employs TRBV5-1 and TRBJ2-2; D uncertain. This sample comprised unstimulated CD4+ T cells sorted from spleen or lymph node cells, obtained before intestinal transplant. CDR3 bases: TGCGCCAGCAGTATTTGGAAGAACACCGGGGAGCTGTTTTTT. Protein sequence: CASSIWKNTGELFF.